This entry lists 8 T cell receptor beta chains sequenced from one sample in a study of cytomegalovirus exposure and HLA in healthy donors. PCR used 60 Vbeta primers and 13 Jbeta primers. Using immunoSEQ multiplex PCR, the repertoire was profiled, and TCRdb retains in-frame clones only, with some absent. The sample has around 130,000 clones, over 70% seen once. The sequenced sample consisted of PBMCs. The receptors derive from a woman aged 35 to 49 in good health and CMV-seropositive.

This chain uses TRBV4-1 with TRBJ2-3; D not resolved. The CDR3 totals 15 residues. Germline lookup yields CDR1 MGHRA and CDR2 YSYEKL. The V gene lost 1 base and the J gene lost 3 bases, with 11 bases spanning the gap. This chain's CDR3 is CASSQVAEPTDTQYF. CDR3 bases: TGCGCCAGCAGCCAAGTTGCGGAACCTACAGATACGCAGTATTTT.

The chain uses TRBV5-4 and TRBJ2-5, with 10 bases fitting TRBD2. Germline V gene lookup returns CDR1 SGHNT and CDR2 YYREEE (reference sequence). V gave up 4 bases and J gave up 5 bases; unmatched junction bases: 11. CDR3 length: 16 amino acids. CDR3 loop: CASSPLGGAGGETQYF. CDR3 DNA: TGTGCCAGCAGCCCTCTCGGGGGAGCGGGGGGGGAGACCCAGTACTTC.

The chain joins TRBV19 to TRBJ2-6; D unclear. The V gene's germline CDR1 is LNHDA and CDR2 SQIVND (reference sequence). Trimming stripped 0 bases from V and 1 base from J, with 13 bases between. The CDR3 runs to 18 residues. In DNA form, the CDR3 reads TGTGCCAGTAGTATAGATGCTCCCAGGTTGTCTGGGGCCAACGTCCTGACTTTC. As protein: CASSIDAPRLSGANVLTF. The entire variable domain, with the rest obtained from reference TRBV19 and TRBJ2-6, is as follows: DGGITQSPKYLFRKEGQNVTLSCEQNLNHDAMYWYRQDPGQGLRLIYYSQIVNDFQKGDIAEGYSVSREKKESFPLTVTSAQKNPTAFYLCASSIDAPRLSGANVLTFGAGSRLTVL.

V usage is TRBV4-2 and J usage is TRBJ1-1; perhaps TRBD1 as D (5 bases). This CDR3 is built from 15 residues. Between the trimmed V and J ends, which lost 0 bases and 5 bases, there was a span of 13 bases. Germline assignment: CDR1 LGHNA and CDR2 YNFKEQ. The CDR3 DNA reads TGTGCCAGCAGCCAAGATTCCAGGGATGGGACTGAAGCTTTCTTT. Translation: CASSQDSRDGTEAFF.

This chain links TRBV6-5 with TRBJ2-1; 12 nucleotides agree with TRBD2. CDR1 and CDR2 (germline): MNHEY, SVGAGI. The CDR3 has 16 amino acids. V gave up 0 bases and J gave up 3 bases; unmatched junction bases: 0. CDR3 in amino acids: CASSYSGLAGYNEQFF. The CDR3, as DNA: TGTGCCAGCAGTTACTCGGGACTAGCGGGCTACAATGAGCAGTTCTTC.

The chain is built from TRBV7-2 and TRBJ2-7, with a tentative D call TRBD2 (7 bases). Trimming pared 5 bases from V and 3 bases from J, leaving 14 bases between. Germline V gene data show CDR1 as SGHTA and CDR2 as FQGNSA. The CDR3 runs 14 residues. CDR3 in DNA: TGTGCCAGCAGCCACGAGGGGGGGGACTACGAGCAGTACTTC. Encoded protein: CASSHEGGDYEQYF.

The gene calls are TRBV11-2 and TRBJ2-2, with 8 bases that match TRBD2. V dropped 5 bases and J dropped 0; count of bases not matched to a gene: 2. The germline V gene has CDR1 SGHAT and CDR2 FQNNGV. The CDR3 is 15 residues long. The CDR3 DNA reads as TGTGCCAGCAGCCGAGCGGGAGCGAACACCGGGGAGCTGTTTTTT. Translating gives CASSRAGANTGELFF. Full variable domain (missing parts from reference TRBV11-2 and TRBJ2-2): EAGVAQSPRYKIIEKRQSVAFWCNPISGHATLYWYQQILGQGPKLLIQFQNNGVVDDSQLPKDRFSAERLKGVDSTLKIQPAKLEDSAVYLCASSRAGANTGELFFGEGSRLTVL.

The V and J genes are TRBV5-8 and TRBJ2-7; TRBD1 aligns across 8 bases. The CDR3 loop spans 16 amino acids. Germline V gene data show CDR1 as SGHTS and CDR2 as YDEGEE. V lost 0 bases to trimming and J lost 0 bases; unmatched junction nucleotides: 5. CDR3 DNA sequence: TGTGCCAGCAGCTTGGAGGGGACAGGTAGCTCCTACGAGCAGTACTTC. It yields the protein CASSLEGTGSSYEQYF.